Described below is a single T cell receptor beta chain sequence and its context. As handled by the study authors: Cell counts per sample came from amplifying reference gene primers. The method was immunoSEQ multiplex PCR; TCRdb's version includes in-frame clones alone and lacks a portion of them. V, J and clone size were drawn from that table, and D and trimming were deduced from the DNA. The sample carries about 250,000 clones, around 85% recorded once. V lost 5 bases, J lost 2 bases, and 5 bases stayed unmatched. CDR3 size: 15 residues. Germline lookup yields CDR1 SGHTA and CDR2 FQGNSA. These data belong to a study of blood T cell repertoires in COVID-19. Study-level information: Samples representing acute and convalescent COVID-19 were sourced from the United States, Italy and Spain. T cells, B-cell-depleted T cells, or PBMCs supplied cDNA or gDNA.

The sequence was collected from a human donor with COVID-19, enrolled during active disease. The donor label of this sample is uncertain. This chain joins TRBV7-2 and TRBJ1-5, with TRBD1 matching over 8 bases. The sample taken for sequencing was peripheral blood. Written as DNA, the CDR3 is TGTGCCAGCAGCCCGCAGACAGGGGGCAATCAGCCCCAGCATTTT. Its protein product is CASSPQTGGNQPQHF. Together with reference TRBV7-2 and TRBJ1-5, the CDR3 gives the full variable domain: GAGVSQSPSNKVTEKGKDVELRCDPISGHTALYWYRQSLGQGLEFLIYFQGNSAPDKSGLPSDRFSAERTGGSVSTLTIQRTQQEDSAVYLCASSPQTGGNQPQHFGDGTRLSIL.